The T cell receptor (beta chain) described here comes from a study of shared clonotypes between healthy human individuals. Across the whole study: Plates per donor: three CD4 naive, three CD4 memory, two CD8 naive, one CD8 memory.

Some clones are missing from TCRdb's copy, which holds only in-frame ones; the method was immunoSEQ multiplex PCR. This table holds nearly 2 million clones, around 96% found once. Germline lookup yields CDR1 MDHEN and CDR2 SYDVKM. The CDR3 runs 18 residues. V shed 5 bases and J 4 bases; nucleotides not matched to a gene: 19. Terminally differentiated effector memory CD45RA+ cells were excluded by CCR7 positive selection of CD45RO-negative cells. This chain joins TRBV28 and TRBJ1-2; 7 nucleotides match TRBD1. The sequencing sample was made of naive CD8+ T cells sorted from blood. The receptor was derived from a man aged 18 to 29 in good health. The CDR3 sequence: CASSPPRVEGALGYGYTF. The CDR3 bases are TGTGCCAGCAGTCCCCCCCGTGTAGAGGGGGCCTTGGGCTATGGCTACACCTTC.